This entry lists 4 T cell receptor beta chains sequenced from one sample in a study of cytomegalovirus exposure and HLA in healthy donors. Use of 60 Vbeta and 13 Jbeta primers characterized the PCR. Measured with immunoSEQ multiplex PCR; TCRdb has only the in-frame clones, and not every one. This table holds 180,000 or so clones, roughly 85% found once. The specimen sequenced was PBMCs. The origin of the receptors is a young man in good health and CMV-seropositive.

This rearrangement joins TRBV6-5 to TRBJ1-3; weak D call: TRBD1 (5 bases). This CDR3 has 14 residues. The ends were cut back, 2 bases at V and 2 bases at J, with 7 bases in the middle. Germline lookup yields CDR1 MNHEY and CDR2 SVGAGI. CDR3 coding DNA: TGTGCCAGCAGTTACGGGGGGGCTGGAAACACCATATATTTT. This codes for CASSYGGAGNTIYF.

This clone was counted only a few times. The chain carries TRBV25-1 and TRBJ2-7; 11 positions match TRBD1. Germline assignment: CDR1 MGHDK and CDR2 SYGVNS. There are 17 residues in the CDR3. V was clipped by 0 bases and J by 5 bases; unmatched bases: 9. The chain's CDR3 is CASSEYLSTDRGHEQYF. In DNA, the CDR3 is TGTGCCAGCAGTGAATATCTCAGTACGGACAGGGGGCACGAGCAGTACTTC.

The chain combines TRBV30 with TRBJ1-1; 9 bases agree with TRBD1. The CDR3 is 13 residues long. Germline values: CDR1 GTSNPN, CDR2 SVGIG (reference sequence). Trimming at V came to 4 bases and at J to 6 bases, leaving 6 bases not matched to a gene. CDR3 nucleotide sequence: TGTGCCTGGAAGCAGACAGGGGGGTCTGAAGCTTTCTTT. Protein sequence: CAWKQTGGSEAFF.

V is TRBV21-1 and J is TRBJ2-1; TRBD2 is the table's D call and was not checked against the DNA. TRBV21-1 is annotated as a pseudogene. The CDR3 covers 17 residues. CDR3 loop: CASSKRTSRGESHEQFF. In nucleotides, the CDR3 is TGTGCCAGCAGCAAACGTACTTCACGGGGTGAGTCCCATGAGCAGTTCTTC.